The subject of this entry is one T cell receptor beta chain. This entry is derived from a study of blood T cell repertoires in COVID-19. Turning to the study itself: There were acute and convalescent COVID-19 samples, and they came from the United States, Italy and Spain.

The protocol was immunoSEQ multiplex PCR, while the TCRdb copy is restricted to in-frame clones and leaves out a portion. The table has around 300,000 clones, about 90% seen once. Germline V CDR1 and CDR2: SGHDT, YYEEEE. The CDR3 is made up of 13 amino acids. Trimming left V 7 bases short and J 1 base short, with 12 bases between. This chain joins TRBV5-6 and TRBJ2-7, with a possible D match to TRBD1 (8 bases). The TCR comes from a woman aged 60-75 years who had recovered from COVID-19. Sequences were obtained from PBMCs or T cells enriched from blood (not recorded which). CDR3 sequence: CASGQGLSYEQYF. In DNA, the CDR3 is TGTGCCAGCGGACAGGGACTATCCTACGAGCAGTACTTC.